This T cell receptor beta chain was recovered during a study of cytomegalovirus exposure and HLA in healthy donors. Remarks on this clone: No antigen is known for it.

Study-wide findings and caveats: Presence/absence analyses supposed approximately even sequencing depth among donors. Rarity held for most TCR sequences, but there were some public TCRs that occurred in many donors.

Looked up from germline, CDR1 is SGHRS and CDR2 is YFSETQ. CDR3 length equals 14 residues. Trimming took 1 base from V and 4 from J, leaving 9 bases between them. The PCR had 60 Vbeta and 13 Jbeta primers. Sequencing was performed with immunoSEQ multiplex PCR; in TCRdb, only in-frame clones are kept and a portion is missing. The sample lists more than 150,000 clones; 65% to 85% were seen once. The specimen was PBMCs. The genes are TRBV5-1 and TRBJ1-3, with a possible D match to TRBD1 (5 bases). The sequence was collected from a girl aged 10 to 17 in good health and CMV-seropositive. The CDR3 protein is CASSLTGNGNTIYF. CDR3 in DNA: TGCGCCAGCAGCTTGACAGGCAACGGAAACACCATATATTTT.